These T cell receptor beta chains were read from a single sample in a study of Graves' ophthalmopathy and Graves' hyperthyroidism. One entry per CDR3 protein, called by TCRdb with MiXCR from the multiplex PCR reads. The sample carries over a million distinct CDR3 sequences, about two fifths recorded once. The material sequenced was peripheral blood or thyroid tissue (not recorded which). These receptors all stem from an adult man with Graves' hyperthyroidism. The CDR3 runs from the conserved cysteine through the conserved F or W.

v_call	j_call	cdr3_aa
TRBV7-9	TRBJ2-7	CASSDWDRAGEQYF
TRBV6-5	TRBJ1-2	CASSGGRTNYGYTF
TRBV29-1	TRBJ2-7	CSVAGTSGIKREQYF
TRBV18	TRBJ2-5	CASSPSNQETQYF
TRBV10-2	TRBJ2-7	CASSESRVQYF
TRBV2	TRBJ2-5	CASSVPRETQYF
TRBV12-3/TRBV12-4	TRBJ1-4	CTSSAVRKKLFF
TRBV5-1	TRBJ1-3	CASRLRRQASGNTIYF
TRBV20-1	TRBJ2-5	CSADTEPETQYF
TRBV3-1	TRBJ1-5	CASSQDRTSPPQHF
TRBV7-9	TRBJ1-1	CASSLRRDTEAFF
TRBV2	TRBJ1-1	CASSGSRVLGTEAFF
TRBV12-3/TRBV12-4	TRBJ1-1	CASSSQGAEAFF
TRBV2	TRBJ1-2	CASSTRLGQGGGYTF
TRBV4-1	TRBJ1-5	CASSQDGSRGAGQPQHF
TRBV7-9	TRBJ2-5	CASSPMSSGTGGWETQYF
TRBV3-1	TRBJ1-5	CASSQTNEGARGQPQHF
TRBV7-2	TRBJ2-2	CASSSARLGELFF
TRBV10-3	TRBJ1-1	CAISDATRGGNTEAFF
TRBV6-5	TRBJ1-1	CASSYSAGETEAFF
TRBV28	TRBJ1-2	CASTTSYVHTF
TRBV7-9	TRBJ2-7	CASSAYRGRSREQYF
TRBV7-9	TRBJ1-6	CASRLGSYNSPLHF
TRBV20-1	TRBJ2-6	CSAMGRAHSGANVLTF
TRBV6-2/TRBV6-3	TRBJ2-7	CASSEAISYEQYF
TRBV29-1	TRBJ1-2	CSGGTGPNYGYTF
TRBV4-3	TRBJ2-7	CASSQGGYEQYF
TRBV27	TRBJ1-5	CASKGDRADQPQHF
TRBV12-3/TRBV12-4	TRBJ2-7	CASRSDRHPYEQYF
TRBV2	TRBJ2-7	CASSDQGGQSGEQYF
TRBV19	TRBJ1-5	CASSLGNQSQHF
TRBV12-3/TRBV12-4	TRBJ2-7	CASSQTSYSYEQYF
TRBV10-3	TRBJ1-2	CAISDFGYGYTF
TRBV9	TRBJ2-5	CASSRAGRLQETQYF
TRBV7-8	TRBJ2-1	CASSLVRDSNEQFF